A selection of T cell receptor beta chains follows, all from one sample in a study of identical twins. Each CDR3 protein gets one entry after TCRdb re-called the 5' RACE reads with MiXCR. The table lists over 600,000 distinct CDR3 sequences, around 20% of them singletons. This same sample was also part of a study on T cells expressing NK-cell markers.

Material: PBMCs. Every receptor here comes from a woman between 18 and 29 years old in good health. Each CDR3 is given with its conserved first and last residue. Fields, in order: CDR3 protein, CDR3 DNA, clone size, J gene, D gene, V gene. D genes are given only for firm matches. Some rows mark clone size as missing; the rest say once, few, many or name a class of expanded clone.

CDR3 protein: CAISVGAGRNTQYF; CDR3 DNA: TGTGCCATCAGTGTCGGCGCGGGCAGGAATACGCAGTATTTT; clone size: -; J gene: TRBJ2-3; D gene: -; V gene: TRBV10-3
CDR3 protein: CASSLVTGQPYNEQFF; CDR3 DNA: TGCGCCAGCAGCTTGGTGACAGGACAACCCTACAATGAGCAGTTCTTC; clone size: few; J gene: TRBJ2-1; D gene: -; V gene: TRBV5-1
CDR3 protein: CASSFGTGGDRVVDDIQYF; CDR3 DNA: TGTGCCAGCAGTTTTGGGACAGGCGGCGACCGGGTAGTGGATGACATTCAGTACTTC; clone size: few; J gene: TRBJ2-4; D gene: TRBD1; V gene: TRBV6-5
CDR3 protein: CASRGQPDEAFF; CDR3 DNA: TGTGCCAGCAGAGGACAGCCCGATGAAGCTTTCTTT; clone size: few; J gene: TRBJ1-1; D gene: -; V gene: TRBV7-9
CDR3 protein: CASSQATLTISYNEQFF; CDR3 DNA: TGTGCCAGCAGCCAAGCAACCTTGACTATCTCCTACAATGAGCAGTTCTTC; clone size: -; J gene: TRBJ2-1; D gene: -; V gene: TRBV14
CDR3 protein: CSARARDRTGTSGSSYNEQFF; CDR3 DNA: TGCAGTGCTAGGGCCAGGGACAGAACCGGGACTAGCGGGAGCTCCTACAATGAGCAGTTCTTC; clone size: -; J gene: TRBJ2-1; D gene: TRBD2; V gene: TRBV20-1
CDR3 protein: CASSGLGPEQFF; CDR3 DNA: TGTGCCAGCAGCGGACTAGGGCCTGAGCAGTTCTTC; clone size: -; J gene: TRBJ2-1; D gene: -; V gene: TRBV9
CDR3 protein: CASRYGTGNQPQHF; CDR3 DNA: TGTGCCAGCAGATACGGGACGGGCAATCAGCCCCAGCATTTT; clone size: few; J gene: TRBJ1-5; D gene: -; V gene: TRBV7-8
CDR3 protein: CASSYKAEQYF; CDR3 DNA: TGTGCCAGCAGTTACAAGGCCGAGCAGTACTTC; clone size: -; J gene: TRBJ2-7; D gene: -; V gene: TRBV6-2/TRBV6-3
CDR3 protein: CASSQDERKRQLNGYTF; CDR3 DNA: TGCGCCAGCAGCCAAGATGAAAGGAAGAGACAGCTTAATGGCTACACCTTC; clone size: -; J gene: TRBJ1-2; D gene: -; V gene: TRBV4-3
CDR3 protein: CASSQSQGGYTF; CDR3 DNA: TGTGCCAGCAGCCAATCGCAGGGTGGCTACACCTTC; clone size: -; J gene: TRBJ1-2; D gene: -; V gene: TRBV16
CDR3 protein: CASRGRTGGNQPQHF; CDR3 DNA: TGTGCCAGCAGGGGGAGGACAGGGGGCAATCAGCCCCAGCATTTT; clone size: -; J gene: TRBJ1-5; D gene: TRBD1; V gene: TRBV6-4
CDR3 protein: CASSLRGGPYNEQFF; CDR3 DNA: TGTGCCAGCAGCTTAAGGGGGGGGCCCTACAATGAGCAGTTCTTC; clone size: -; J gene: TRBJ2-1; D gene: -; V gene: TRBV7-9
CDR3 protein: CASSLNSWGTEAFF; CDR3 DNA: TGCGCCAGCAGCTTGAATTCCTGGGGCACTGAAGCTTTCTTT; clone size: many; J gene: TRBJ1-1; D gene: -; V gene: TRBV5-1
CDR3 protein: CASSLRPGHGGDEQYF; CDR3 DNA: TGCGCCAGCAGCTTGCGACCCGGCCATGGGGGCGACGAGCAGTACTTC; clone size: -; J gene: TRBJ2-7; D gene: -; V gene: TRBV5-1
CDR3 protein: CASSESGTGELFF; CDR3 DNA: TGTGCCAGCAGCGAAAGCGGCACCGGGGAGCTGTTTTTT; clone size: many; J gene: TRBJ2-2; D gene: -; V gene: TRBV9
CDR3 protein: CAISLAGGPANEQFF; CDR3 DNA: TGTGCCATCAGTTTAGCGGGAGGGCCGGCCAATGAGCAGTTCTTC; clone size: -; J gene: TRBJ2-1; D gene: TRBD2; V gene: TRBV10-3
CDR3 protein: CASSTGMGETQYF; CDR3 DNA: TGTGCCAGCAGCACAGGGATGGGCGAGACCCAGTACTTC; clone size: -; J gene: TRBJ2-5; D gene: -; V gene: TRBV7-6
CDR3 protein: CASSLVGGDTEAFF; CDR3 DNA: TGCGCCAGCAGCTTGGTGGGGGGAGACACTGAAGCTTTCTTT; clone size: -; J gene: TRBJ1-1; D gene: -; V gene: TRBV5-1
CDR3 protein: CASSQGLGDKYNEQFF; CDR3 DNA: TGTGCCAGCAGCCAAGGACTGGGGGACAAATACAATGAGCAGTTCTTC; clone size: -; J gene: TRBJ2-1; D gene: -; V gene: TRBV3-1
CDR3 protein: CTDVCLAPYEQYF; CDR3 DNA: TGCACCGACGTCTGTCTCGCTCCCTACGAGCAGTACTTC; clone size: -; J gene: TRBJ2-7; D gene: -; V gene: TRBV29-1
CDR3 protein: CSALTYRGIRGDEQYF; CDR3 DNA: TGCAGTGCTCTGACCTACAGGGGGATAAGAGGGGACGAGCAGTACTTC; clone size: -; J gene: TRBJ2-7; D gene: TRBD1; V gene: TRBV20-1
CDR3 protein: CSVARDPNEKLFF; CDR3 DNA: TGCAGCGTTGCCCGGGACCCGAATGAAAAACTGTTTTTT; clone size: few; J gene: TRBJ1-4; D gene: -; V gene: TRBV29-1
CDR3 protein: CASSSYLLETQYF; CDR3 DNA: TGTGCCAGCAGCTCCTATCTCCTAGAGACCCAGTACTTC; clone size: -; J gene: TRBJ2-5; D gene: -; V gene: TRBV12-3/TRBV12-4
CDR3 protein: CASSPWPLLAGGSHEQYF; CDR3 DNA: TGTGCCAGCAGCCCCTGGCCCTTACTAGCGGGGGGGTCCCACGAGCAGTACTTC; clone size: -; J gene: TRBJ2-7; D gene: TRBD2; V gene: TRBV11-2
CDR3 protein: CASSVEAGGPVDTQYF; CDR3 DNA: TGTGCCAGCAGCGTAGAGGCGGGAGGGCCAGTAGATACGCAGTATTTT; clone size: -; J gene: TRBJ2-3; D gene: TRBD2; V gene: TRBV9
CDR3 protein: CASSRIMNTEAFF; CDR3 DNA: TGTGCCAGCAGCCGGATAATGAACACTGAAGCTTTCTTT; clone size: -; J gene: TRBJ1-1; D gene: -; V gene: TRBV14
CDR3 protein: CSARDRSRLRAFF; CDR3 DNA: TGCAGTGCTAGAGATCGTTCCCGGTTGAGAGCTTTCTTT; clone size: few; J gene: TRBJ1-1; D gene: -; V gene: TRBV20-1
CDR3 protein: CASSPRTVPSSYNEQFF; CDR3 DNA: TGTGCCAGCAGCCCTCGGACTGTACCAAGCTCCTACAATGAGCAGTTCTTC; clone size: -; J gene: TRBJ2-1; D gene: -; V gene: TRBV7-6
CDR3 protein: CASTLSGNTYNEQFF; CDR3 DNA: TGTGCCAGCACCCTGAGCGGGAACACCTACAATGAGCAGTTCTTC; clone size: -; J gene: TRBJ2-1; D gene: TRBD2; V gene: TRBV5-4
CDR3 protein: CASSLPLERGGRNEQYF; CDR3 DNA: TGTGCCAGCAGCCTCCCGCTCGAAAGGGGTGGGCGGAACGAGCAGTACTTC; clone size: many; J gene: TRBJ2-7; D gene: -; V gene: TRBV12-3/TRBV12-4
CDR3 protein: CASSLSLFRTEPGNEQFF; CDR3 DNA: TGTGCCAGCAGCTTAAGTTTATTTAGGACCGAACCGGGGAATGAGCAGTTCTTC; clone size: -; J gene: TRBJ2-1; D gene: -; V gene: TRBV11-2